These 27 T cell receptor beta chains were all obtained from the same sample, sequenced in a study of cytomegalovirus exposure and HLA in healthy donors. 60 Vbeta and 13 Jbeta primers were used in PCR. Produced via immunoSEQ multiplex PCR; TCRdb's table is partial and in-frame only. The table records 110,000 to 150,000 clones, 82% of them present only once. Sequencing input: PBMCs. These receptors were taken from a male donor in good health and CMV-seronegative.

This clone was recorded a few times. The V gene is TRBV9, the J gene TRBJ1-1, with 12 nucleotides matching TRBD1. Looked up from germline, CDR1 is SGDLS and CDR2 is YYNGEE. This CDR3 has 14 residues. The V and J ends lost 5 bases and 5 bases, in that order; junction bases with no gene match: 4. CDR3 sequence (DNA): TGTGCCAGCAGTGCGGGACAGGGGGCAACTGAAGCTTTCTTT. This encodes CASSAGQGATEAFF.

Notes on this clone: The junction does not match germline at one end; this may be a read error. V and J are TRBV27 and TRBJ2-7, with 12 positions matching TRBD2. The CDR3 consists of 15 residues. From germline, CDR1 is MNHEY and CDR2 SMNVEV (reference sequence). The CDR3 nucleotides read TGTGCCAGCAGTCCCGGGACTAGCGGGTCCTACGAGCAGTGCTTC. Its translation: CASSPGTSGSYEQCF.

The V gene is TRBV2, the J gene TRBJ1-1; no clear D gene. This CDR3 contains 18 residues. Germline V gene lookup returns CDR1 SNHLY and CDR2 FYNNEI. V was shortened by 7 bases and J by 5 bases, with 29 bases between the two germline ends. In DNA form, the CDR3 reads TGTGCCAGCATGCGGACTTATATCGGACGGCGGCCGGGGACTGAAGCTTTCTTT. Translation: CASMRTYIGRRPGTEAFF.

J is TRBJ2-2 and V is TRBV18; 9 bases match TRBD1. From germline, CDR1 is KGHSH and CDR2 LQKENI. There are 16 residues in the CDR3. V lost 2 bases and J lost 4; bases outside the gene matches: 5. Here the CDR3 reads CASSPIGTGFTGELFF. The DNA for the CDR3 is TGTGCCAGCTCACCAATAGGGACAGGGTTCACCGGGGAGCTGTTTTTT.

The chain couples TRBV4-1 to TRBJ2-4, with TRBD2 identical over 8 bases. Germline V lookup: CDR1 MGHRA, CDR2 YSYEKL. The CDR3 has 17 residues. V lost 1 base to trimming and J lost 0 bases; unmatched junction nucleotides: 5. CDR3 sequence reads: CASSQAGTRVAKNIQYF. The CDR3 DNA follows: TGCGCCAGCAGCCAAGCCGGGACTAGGGTAGCCAAAAACATTCAGTACTTC.

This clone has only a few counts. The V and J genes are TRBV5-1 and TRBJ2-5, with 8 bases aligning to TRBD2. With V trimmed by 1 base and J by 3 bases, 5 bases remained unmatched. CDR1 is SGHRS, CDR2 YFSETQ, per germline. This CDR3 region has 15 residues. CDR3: CASSLRRGGEETQYF. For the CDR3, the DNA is TGCGCCAGCAGCTTGAGACGGGGGGGCGAAGAGACCCAGTACTTC.

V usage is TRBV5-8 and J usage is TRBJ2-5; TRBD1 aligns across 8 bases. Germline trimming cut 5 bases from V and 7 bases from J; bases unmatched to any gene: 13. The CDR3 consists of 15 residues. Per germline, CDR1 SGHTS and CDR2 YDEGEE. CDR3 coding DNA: TGTGCCAGCAGGGGACAGGCAAAGCTACTGTGGACCCAGTACTTC. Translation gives CASRGQAKLLWTQYF.

The CDR3 DNA follows: TGTGCCAGCAGCTTGGAGGGTTATGGCTACACCTTC. Its protein is CASSLEGYGYTF. The V gene is TRBV7-9, the J gene TRBJ1-2, with D unclear. CDR3 length: 12 amino acids. V gave up 3 bases and J gave up 5 bases, with 7 bases separating them. CDR1 and CDR2 (germline): SEHNR, FQNEAQ (reference sequence).

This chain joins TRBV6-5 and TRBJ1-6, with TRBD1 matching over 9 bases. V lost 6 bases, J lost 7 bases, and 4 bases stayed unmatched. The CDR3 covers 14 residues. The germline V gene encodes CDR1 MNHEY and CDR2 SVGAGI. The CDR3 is CASRGQGLNSPLHF. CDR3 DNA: TGTGCCAGCAGGGGACAGGGCCTGAATTCACCCCTCCACTTT.

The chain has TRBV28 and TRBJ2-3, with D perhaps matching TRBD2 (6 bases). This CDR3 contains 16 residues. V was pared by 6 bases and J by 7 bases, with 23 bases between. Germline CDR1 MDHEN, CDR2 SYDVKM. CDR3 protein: CASSPRLEKHRNTQYF. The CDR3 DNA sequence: TGTGCCAGCAGCCCTAGACTAGAGAAGCACAGGAATACGCAGTATTTT. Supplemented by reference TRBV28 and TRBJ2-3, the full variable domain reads DVKVTQSSRYLVKRTGEKVFLECVQDMDHENMFWYRQDPGLGLRLIYFSYDVKMKEKGDIPEGYSVSREKKERFSLILESASTNQTSMYLCASSPRLEKHRNTQYFGPGTRLTVL.

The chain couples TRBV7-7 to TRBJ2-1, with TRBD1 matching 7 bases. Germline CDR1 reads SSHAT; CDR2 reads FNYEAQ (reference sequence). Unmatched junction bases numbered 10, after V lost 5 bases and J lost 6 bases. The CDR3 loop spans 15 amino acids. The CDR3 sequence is CASSPGQVVGNEQFF. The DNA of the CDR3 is TGTGCCAGCAGCCCCGGACAGGTCGTGGGCAATGAGCAGTTCTTC.

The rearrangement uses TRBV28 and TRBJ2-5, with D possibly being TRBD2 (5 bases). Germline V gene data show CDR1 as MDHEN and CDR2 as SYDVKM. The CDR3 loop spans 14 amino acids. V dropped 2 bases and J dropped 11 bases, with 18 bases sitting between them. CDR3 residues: CASSLIGVLIEQYF. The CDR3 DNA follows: TGTGCCAGCAGTTTAATCGGGGTGTTAATTGAGCAGTACTTC.

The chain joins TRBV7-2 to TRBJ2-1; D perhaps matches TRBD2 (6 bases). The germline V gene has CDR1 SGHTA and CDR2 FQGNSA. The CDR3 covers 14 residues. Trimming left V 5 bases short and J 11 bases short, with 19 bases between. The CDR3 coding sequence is TGTGCCAGCAGCCGCGACCGGGGGAATGAGCAGCAGTTCTTC. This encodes CASSRDRGNEQQFF.

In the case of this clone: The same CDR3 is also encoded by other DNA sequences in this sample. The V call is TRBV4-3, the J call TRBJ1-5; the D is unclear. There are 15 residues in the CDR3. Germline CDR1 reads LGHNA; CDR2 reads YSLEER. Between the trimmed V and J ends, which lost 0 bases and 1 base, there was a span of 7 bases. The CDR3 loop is CASSQDRGSNQPQHF. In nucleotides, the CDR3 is TGCGCCAGCAGCCAAGACCGAGGGAGCAATCAGCCCCAGCATTTT.

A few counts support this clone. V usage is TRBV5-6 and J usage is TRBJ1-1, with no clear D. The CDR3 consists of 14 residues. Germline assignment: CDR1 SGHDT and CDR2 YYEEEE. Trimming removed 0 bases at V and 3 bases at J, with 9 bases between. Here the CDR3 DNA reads TGTGCCAGCAGCTTGGTGGGCACATACACTGAAGCTTTCTTT. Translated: CASSLVGTYTEAFF.

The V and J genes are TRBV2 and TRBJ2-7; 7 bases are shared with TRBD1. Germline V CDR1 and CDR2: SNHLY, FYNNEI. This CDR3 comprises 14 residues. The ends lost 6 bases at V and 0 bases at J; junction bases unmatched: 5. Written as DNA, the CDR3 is TGTGCCAGCAGCCGGGACAGCCCCTCCTACGAGCAGTACTTC. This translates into CASSRDSPSYEQYF.

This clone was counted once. DNA of the CDR3: TGCAGCGGATCGAGCGGGGGGGCCTTCAATGAGCAGTTCTTC. As protein: CSGSSGGAFNEQFF. This chain links TRBV29-1 with TRBJ2-1; 10 nucleotides line up with TRBD2. The CDR3 extends over 14 amino acids. V was clipped by 7 bases and J by 6 bases; unmatched bases: 9. Germline V gene data show CDR1 as SQVTM and CDR2 as ANQGSEA.

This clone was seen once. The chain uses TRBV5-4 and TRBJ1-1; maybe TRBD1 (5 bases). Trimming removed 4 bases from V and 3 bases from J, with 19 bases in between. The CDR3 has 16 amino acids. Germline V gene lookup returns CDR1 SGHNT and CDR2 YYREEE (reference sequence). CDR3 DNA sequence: TGTGCCAGCAGCCCGGCCGGCGGGGCGGGGCACACTGAAGCTTTCTTT. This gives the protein CASSPAGGAGHTEAFF.

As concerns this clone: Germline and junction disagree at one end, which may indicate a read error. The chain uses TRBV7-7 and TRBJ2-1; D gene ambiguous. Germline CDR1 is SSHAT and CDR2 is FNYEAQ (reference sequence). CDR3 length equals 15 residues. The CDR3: CASSSILGSYNEQFF. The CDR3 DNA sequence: TGTGCTAGCAGCTCCATCCTAGGCTCCTACAATGAGCAGTTCTTC.

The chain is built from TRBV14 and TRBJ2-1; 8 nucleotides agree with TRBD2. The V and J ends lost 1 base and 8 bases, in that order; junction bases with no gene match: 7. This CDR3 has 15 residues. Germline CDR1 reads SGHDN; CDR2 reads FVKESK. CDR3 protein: CASSQGTSRRDEQFF. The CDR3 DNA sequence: TGTGCCAGCAGCCAAGGGACTAGCCGCCGCGATGAGCAGTTCTTC.

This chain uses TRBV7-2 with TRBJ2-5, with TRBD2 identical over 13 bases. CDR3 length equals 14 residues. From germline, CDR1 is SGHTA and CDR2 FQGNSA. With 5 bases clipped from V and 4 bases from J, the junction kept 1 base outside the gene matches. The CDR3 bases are TGTGCCAGCAGCCGACTAGCGGGGGGAGAGACCCAGTACTTC. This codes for CASSRLAGGETQYF. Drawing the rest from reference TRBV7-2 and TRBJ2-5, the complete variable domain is GAGVSQSPSNKVTEKGKDVELRCDPISGHTALYWYRQSLGQGLEFLIYFQGNSAPDKSGLPSDRFSAERTGGSVSTLTIQRTQQEDSAVYLCASSRLAGGETQYFGPGTRLLVL.

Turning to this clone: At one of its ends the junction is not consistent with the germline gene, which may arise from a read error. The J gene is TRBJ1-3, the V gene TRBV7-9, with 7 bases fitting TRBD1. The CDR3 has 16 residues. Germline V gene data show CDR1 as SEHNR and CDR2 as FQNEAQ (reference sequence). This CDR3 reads CSSSLRDSSSGNTIYF. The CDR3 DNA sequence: TGTTCCAGCAGCTTGCGGGACAGCAGTTCGGGAAACACCATATATTTT.

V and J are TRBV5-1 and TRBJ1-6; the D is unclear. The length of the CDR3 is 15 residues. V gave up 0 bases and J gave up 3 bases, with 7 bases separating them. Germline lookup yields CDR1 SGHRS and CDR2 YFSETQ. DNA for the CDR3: TGCGCCAGCAGCTTGGACCAGGACTATAATTCACCCCTCCACTTT. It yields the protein CASSLDQDYNSPLHF. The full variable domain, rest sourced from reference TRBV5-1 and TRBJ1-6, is KAGVTQTPRYLIKTRGQQVTLSCSPISGHRSVSWYQQTPGQGLQFLFEYFSETQRNKGNFPGRFSGRQFSNSRSEMNVSTLELGDSALYLCASSLDQDYNSPLHFGNGTRLTVT.

This CDR3 reads CASSMHWQEGYGYTF. CDR3 DNA sequence: TGTGCCAGTAGTATGCACTGGCAGGAGGGCTATGGCTACACCTTC. The V and J genes are TRBV19 and TRBJ1-2; D gene unclear. The V end was cut by 3 bases, the J end by 4 bases, with 15 bases between. This CDR3 is 15 amino acids long. CDR1 is LNHDA, CDR2 SQIVND, per germline (reference sequence). Complete variable domain (other parts from reference TRBV19 and TRBJ1-2): DGGITQSPKYLFRKEGQNVTLSCEQNLNHDAMYWYRQDPGQGLRLIYYSQIVNDFQKGDIAEGYSVSREKKESFPLTVTSAQKNPTAFYLCASSMHWQEGYGYTFGSGTRLTVV.

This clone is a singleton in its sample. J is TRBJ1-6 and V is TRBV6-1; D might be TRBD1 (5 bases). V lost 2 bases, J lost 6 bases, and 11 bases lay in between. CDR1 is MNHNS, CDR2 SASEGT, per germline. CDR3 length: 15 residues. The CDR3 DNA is TGTGCCAGCAGTGAACTGGGCAGGGCTAATTCACCCCTCCACTTT. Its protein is CASSELGRANSPLHF.

The CDR3 nucleotides read TGTGCCAGTAGTAGGGGGAGCGGGGTAGAGACCCAGTACTTC. Its protein product is CASSRGSGVETQYF. V gene TRBV19 combines with J gene TRBJ2-5; 7 bases map to TRBD2. Germline CDR1 and CDR2: LNHDA and SQIVND (reference sequence). This CDR3 region has 14 residues. Losses at the gene ends were 4 bases for V and 4 bases for J; bases not matched to a gene: 6.

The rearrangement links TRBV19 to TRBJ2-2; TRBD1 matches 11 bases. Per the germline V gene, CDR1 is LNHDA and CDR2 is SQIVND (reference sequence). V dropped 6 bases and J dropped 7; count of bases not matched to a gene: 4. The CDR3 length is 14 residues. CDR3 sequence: CASSGQGAVGELFF. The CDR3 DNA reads TGTGCCAGTAGCGGACAGGGGGCCGTCGGGGAGCTGTTTTTT.